The 3 T cell receptor beta chains presented below share a single source sample, sequenced in a study of blood T cell repertoires in COVID-19. Sequenced by immunoSEQ multiplex PCR; TCRdb stores in-frame clones only, minus some. The table records approximately 15,000 clones, approximately 83% of them present only once. The sample consisted of peripheral blood. The receptor set was obtained from a human donor in a cohort sampled during active COVID-19.

This clone was detected only a few times. The V gene is TRBV30, the J gene TRBJ2-7; TRBD1 matches at 11 bases. The length of the CDR3 is 15 residues. Germline CDR1 is GTSNPN and CDR2 is SVGIG (reference sequence). J lost 2 bases, V lost 2 bases, and 5 bases had no gene match. The CDR3 DNA reads TGTGCCTGGAGTACCGGACAGGGGGCGGCCTACGAGCAGTACTTC. Its translation: CAWSTGQGAAYEQYF.

This clone was detected once. The chain recombines TRBV18 with TRBJ2-3, with TRBD1 matching 7 bases. Germline loops: CDR1 KGHSH, CDR2 LQKENI. V lost 0 bases and J lost 0; bases outside the gene matches: 9. The CDR3 runs to 18 residues. CDR3 DNA sequence: TGTGCCAGCTCACCACCGGGACAGAAAATACTTAGCACAGATACGCAGTATTTT. It yields the protein CASSPPGQKILSTDTQYF.

The J gene is TRBJ2-5, the V gene TRBV25-1; D might be TRBD1 (6 bases). The CDR3 length is 14 residues. From germline, CDR1 is MGHDK and CDR2 SYGVNS. Between the trimmed V and J ends, which lost 1 base and 3 bases, there was a span of 9 bases. The DNA for the CDR3 is TGTGCCAGCAGTGAATGGGGGCTGAAAGAGACCCAGTACTTC. It specifies CASSEWGLKETQYF.